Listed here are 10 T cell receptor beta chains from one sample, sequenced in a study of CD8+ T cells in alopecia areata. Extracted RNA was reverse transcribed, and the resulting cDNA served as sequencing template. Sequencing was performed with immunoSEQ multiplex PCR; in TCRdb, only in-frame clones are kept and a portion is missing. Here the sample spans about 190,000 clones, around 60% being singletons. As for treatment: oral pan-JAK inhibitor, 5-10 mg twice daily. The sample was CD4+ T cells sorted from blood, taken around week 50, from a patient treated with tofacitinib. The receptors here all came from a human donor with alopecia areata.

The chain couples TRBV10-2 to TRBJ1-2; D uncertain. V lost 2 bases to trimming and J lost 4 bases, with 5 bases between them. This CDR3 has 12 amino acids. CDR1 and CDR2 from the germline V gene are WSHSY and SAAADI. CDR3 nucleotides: TGCGCCAGCAGTGAGGGAAGCTATGGCTACACCTTC. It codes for CASSEGSYGYTF.

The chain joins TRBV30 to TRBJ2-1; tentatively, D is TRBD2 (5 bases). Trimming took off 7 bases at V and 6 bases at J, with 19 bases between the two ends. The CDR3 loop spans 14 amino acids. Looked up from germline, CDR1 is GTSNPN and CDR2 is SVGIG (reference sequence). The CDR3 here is CAYVERARSNEQFF. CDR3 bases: TGTGCCTACGTTGAGAGGGCGAGATCCAATGAGCAGTTCTTC.

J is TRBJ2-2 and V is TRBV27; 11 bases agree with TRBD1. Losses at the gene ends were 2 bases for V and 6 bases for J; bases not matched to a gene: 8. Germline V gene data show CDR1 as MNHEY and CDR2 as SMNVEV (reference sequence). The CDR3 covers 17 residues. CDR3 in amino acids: CASSLGPGQGEAGELFF. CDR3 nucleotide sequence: TGTGCCAGCAGTTTAGGACCGGGACAGGGGGAGGCCGGGGAGCTGTTTTTT.

CDR3 protein: CASSGIGDSEQYF. Here the CDR3 DNA reads TGTGCCAGCAGCGGGATTGGGGACAGCGAGCAGTACTTC. V is TRBV9 and J is TRBJ2-7; 7 nucleotides match TRBD1. The CDR3 runs 13 residues. V lost 3 bases to trimming and J lost 6 bases; unmatched junction nucleotides: 6. Germline V gives CDR1 SGDLS, CDR2 YYNGEE.

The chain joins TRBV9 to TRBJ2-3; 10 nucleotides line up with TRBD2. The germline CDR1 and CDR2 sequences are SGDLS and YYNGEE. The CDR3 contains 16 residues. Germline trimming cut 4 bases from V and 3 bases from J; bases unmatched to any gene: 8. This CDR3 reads CASSSSGGAGTDTQYF. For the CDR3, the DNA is TGTGCCAGCAGCTCGAGCGGGGGGGCAGGTACAGATACGCAGTATTTT.

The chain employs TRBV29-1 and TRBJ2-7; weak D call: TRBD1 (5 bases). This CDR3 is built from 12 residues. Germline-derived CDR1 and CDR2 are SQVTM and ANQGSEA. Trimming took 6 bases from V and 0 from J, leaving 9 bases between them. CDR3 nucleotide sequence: TGCAGCGTCAAACAGGCCTCCTACGAGCAGTACTTC. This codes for CSVKQASYEQYF.

In DNA form, the CDR3 reads TGTGCCAGCAGCCGGGGACTGTTCACAGATACGCAGTATTTT. This gives the protein CASSRGLFTDTQYF. The chain has TRBV7-8 and TRBJ2-3; D might be TRBD2 (6 bases). V was trimmed by 5 bases and J by 2 bases, leaving 11 bases between them. There are 14 residues in the CDR3. The germline CDR1 and CDR2 sequences are SGHVS and FQNEAQ.

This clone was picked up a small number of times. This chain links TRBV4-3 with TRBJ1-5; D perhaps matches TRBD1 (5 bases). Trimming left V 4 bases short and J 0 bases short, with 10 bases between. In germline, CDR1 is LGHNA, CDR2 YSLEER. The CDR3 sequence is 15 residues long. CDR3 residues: CASSPGWNSNQPQHF. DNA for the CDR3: TGCGCCAGCAGCCCAGGGTGGAATAGCAATCAGCCCCAGCATTTT.

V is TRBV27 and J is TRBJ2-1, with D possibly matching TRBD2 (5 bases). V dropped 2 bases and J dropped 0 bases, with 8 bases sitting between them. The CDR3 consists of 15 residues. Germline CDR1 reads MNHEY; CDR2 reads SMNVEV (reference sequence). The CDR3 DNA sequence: TGTGCCAGCAGTTTAGCGGGTAGCTCCTACAATGAGCAGTTCTTC. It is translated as CASSLAGSSYNEQFF.

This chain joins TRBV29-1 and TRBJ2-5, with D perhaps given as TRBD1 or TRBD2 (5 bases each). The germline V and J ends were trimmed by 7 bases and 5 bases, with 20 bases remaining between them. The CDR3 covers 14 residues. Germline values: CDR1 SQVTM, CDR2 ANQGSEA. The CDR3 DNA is TGCAGCGCCTCCGGGACCCCCGAGTGGGAGACCCAGTACTTC. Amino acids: CSASGTPEWETQYF.